The rows below give T cell receptor beta chains drawn from one sample of a study of human thymus T cells. Measured with immunoSEQ multiplex PCR; TCRdb has only the in-frame clones, and not every one. The sample lists some 78,000 clones; around 96% were seen once. The sample taken for sequencing was thymus tissue. Source of these receptors: a boy in the first two years of life with a congenital heart defect but otherwise immunologically healthy. Both conserved end residues are part of each CDR3. The order of the fields is clone size, V gene, D gene, J gene, CDR3 protein, CDR3 DNA. D genes are given only for firm matches. Rows may omit the clone size; those that give it use once, few, many or a size class.

>-|TRBV7-3|TRBD2|TRBJ2-1
CASSLTALAGAGDEQFF
TGTGCCAGCAGCTTAACGGCACTAGCGGGGGCCGGGGATGAGCAGTTCTTC
>-|TRBV7-8|TRBD2|TRBJ2-2
CASSCQLAGGPELFF
TGTGCCAGCAGCTGCCAATTAGCGGGAGGGCCGGAGCTGTTTTTT
>-|TRBV14|TRBD1|TRBJ2-3
CASSQDRRDRNTDTQYF
TGTGCCAGCAGCCAAGATAGGAGGGACAGGAACACAGATACGCAGTATTTT
>-|TRBV5-6|-|TRBJ2-3
CASSDRPGASTDTQYF
TGTGCCAGCAGCGACAGGCCCGGTGCTAGCACAGATACGCAGTATTTT
>-|TRBV30|-|TRBJ2-3
CAWSVGFVVSSTDTQYF
TGTGCCTGGAGTGTAGGGTTCGTAGTCTCAAGCACAGATACGCAGTATTTT
>-|TRBV5-1|TRBD1|TRBJ2-1
CASSLEGTDNYNEQFF
TGCGCCAGCAGCTTGGAGGGGACAGATAACTACAATGAGCAGTTCTTC
>-|TRBV7-7|TRBD2|TRBJ2-5
CASSAGSGRGPKETQYF
TGTGCTAGCAGCGCAGGTAGCGGGAGGGGCCCGAAAGAGACCCAGTACTTC
>-|TRBV18|-|TRBJ2-5
CASSCRVGETQYF
TGTGCCAGCTCATGCAGGGTAGGGGAGACCCAGTACTTC
>-|TRBV4-2|-|TRBJ2-7
CASSQEDSALVRPYEQYF
TGTGCCAGCAGCCAAGAGGATTCAGCGTTAGTAAGGCCCTACGAGCAGTACTTC
>-|TRBV4-1|-|TRBJ1-1
CASSQDLRGSTTENTEAFF
TGCGCCAGCAGCCAGGATCTTAGGGGGTCGACGACGGAGAACACTGAAGCTTTCTTT
>-|TRBV2|TRBD1|TRBJ1-3
CASSGKLTGGAGSGNTIYF
TGTGCCAGCAGTGGAAAGCTTACAGGGGGCGCAGGGTCTGGAAACACCATATATTTT
>-|TRBV6-5|-|TRBJ2-7
CASSYPGTGLKVEQYF
TGTGCCAGCAGTTACCCGGGAACGGGGCTTAAGGTCGAGCAGTACTTC
>-|TRBV4-3|-|TRBJ1-4
CASSPRHAREKLFF
TGCGCCAGCAGCCCCAGACACGCCCGAGAAAAACTGTTTTTT
>-|TRBV5-4|-|TRBJ1-5
CASSLGVGGQPQHF
TGTGCCAGCAGCTTGGGGGTGGGGGGACAGCCCCAGCATTTT
>-|TRBV10-3|TRBD1|TRBJ2-7
CAISAGQGVLYEQYF
TGTGCCATCTCAGCGGGACAGGGGGTACTCTACGAGCAGTACTTC
>-|TRBV7-9|-|TRBJ1-1
CASSAGQHTEAFF
TGTGCCAGCAGCGCCGGACAGCACACTGAAGCTTTCTTT
>once|TRBV19|TRBD1|TRBJ1-5
CASSMSPTGPQGNQPQHF
TGTGCCAGTAGTATGTCACCGACAGGGCCCCAAGGCAATCAGCCCCAGCATTTT
>once|TRBV2|TRBD2|TRBJ2-7
CATWTSGYEQYF
TGTGCCACCTGGACTAGTGGCTACGAGCAGTACTTC
>once|TRBV4-2|TRBD1|TRBJ1-6
CASSQEGQNTHSYNSPLHF
TGTGCCAGCAGCCAAGAGGGACAGAACACACACTCCTATAATTCACCCCTCCACTTT
>-|TRBV7-3|-|TRBJ2-6
CASSPRGFGANVLTF
TGTGCCAGCAGCCCGAGGGGGTTCGGGGCCAACGTCCTGACTTTC
>once|TRBV21-1|-|TRBJ1-5
CASSKDRQGGQPQHF
TGTGCCAGCAGCAAAGATCGGCAGGGCGGTCAGCCCCAGCATTTT
>-|TRBV27|-|TRBJ1-2
CASRTARGSDGYTF
TGTGCCAGCCGCACCGCGAGGGGATCCGATGGCTACACCTTC
>-|TRBV4-2|TRBD1|TRBJ2-2
CASSPQDRANFYTGELFF
TGTGCCAGCAGCCCTCAGGACAGGGCTAATTTTTACACCGGGGAGCTGTTTTTT
>-|TRBV7-9|-|TRBJ1-4
CASSYDPEKLFF
TGTGCCAGCAGCTACGATCCGGAAAAACTGTTTTTT
>-|TRBV4-1|TRBD1|TRBJ1-2
CASSQDSTGDTHGYTF
TGCGCCAGCAGCCAAGATTCGACAGGGGACACCCATGGCTACACCTTC
>-|TRBV19|-|TRBJ2-3
CASSIVDGRADTQYF
TGTGCCAGTAGTATAGTCGACGGGAGAGCAGATACGCAGTATTTT
>-|TRBV27|-|TRBJ2-1
CASSLSQGGTYNEQFF
TGTGCCAGCAGTTTATCGCAGGGAGGAACCTACAATGAGCAGTTCTTC
>-|TRBV4-3|-|TRBJ1-3
CASSRRGASGNTIYF
TGCGCCAGCAGCCGCCGGGGGGCCTCTGGAAACACCATATATTTT
>-|TRBV5-6|-|TRBJ2-7
CASSLAAAAGTSYEQYF
TGTGCCAGCAGCTTGGCCGCTGCGGCAGGGACCTCCTACGAGCAGTACTTC
>-|TRBV7-3|TRBD2|TRBJ2-1
CASSFATSGVSSYNEQFF
TGTGCCAGCAGCTTTGCGACTAGCGGGGTTAGCTCCTACAATGAGCAGTTCTTC
>-|TRBV7-6|-|TRBJ1-1
CASSPGHPNTEAFF
TGTGCCAGCAGCCCGGGACACCCGAACACTGAAGCTTTCTTT
>-|TRBV7-9|TRBD1|TRBJ2-7
CASSSYRTGSYEQYF
TGTGCCAGCAGCTCCTATAGGACAGGCTCCTACGAGCAGTACTTC
>-|TRBV18|TRBD1|TRBJ1-1
CASSPRTGGLRTEAFF
TGTGCCAGCTCACCTCGGACAGGGGGGTTGAGGACTGAAGCTTTCTTT
>-|TRBV10-3|-|TRBJ2-1
CATQRRGAVVDEQFF
TGTGCCACTCAACGTAGGGGGGCAGTTGTAGATGAGCAGTTCTTC
>-|TRBV11-2|TRBD1|TRBJ2-3
CASSFRQGATDTQYF
TGTGCCAGCAGCTTCCGACAGGGGGCCACAGATACGCAGTATTTT
>-|TRBV5-1|-|TRBJ1-1
CASSCGLGKTEAFF
TGCGCCAGCAGCTGTGGACTCGGAAAGACTGAAGCTTTCTTT
>-|TRBV29-1|-|TRBJ2-3
CSVNRYDTQYF
TGCAGCGTGAACAGGTACGATACGCAGTATTTT
>-|TRBV28|-|TRBJ2-7
CASSFPVKKSGSTYEQYF
TGTGCCAGCAGTTTCCCCGTCAAGAAATCCGGGAGTACCTACGAGCAGTACTTC
>-|TRBV27|-|TRBJ1-1
CASRFTGSLNTEAFF
TGTGCCAGCAGATTCACCGGGTCCCTGAACACTGAAGCTTTCTTT
>-|TRBV9|-|TRBJ2-1
CASSARGGEQFF
TGTGCCAGCAGCGCCAGGGGGGGTGAGCAGTTCTTC
>-|TRBV7-9|TRBD1|TRBJ2-2
CASSSTGDYSTGELFF
TGTGCCAGCAGCAGTACAGGGGATTACAGCACCGGGGAGCTGTTTTTT
>-|TRBV5-6|-|TRBJ2-1
CASSRPLSSYNEQFF
TGTGCCAGCAGCCGACCCCTGAGCTCCTACAATGAGCAGTTCTTC
>-|TRBV10-1|TRBD1|TRBJ2-7
CASSDTDRGGPYEQYF
TGCGCCAGCAGTGATACAGACAGGGGGGGACCCTACGAGCAGTACTTC
>once|TRBV12-5|TRBD1|TRBJ2-2
CASGIRDRGDGELFF
TGTGCTAGTGGTATCAGGGACAGGGGGGACGGGGAGCTGTTTTTT
>-|TRBV27|-|TRBJ1-2
CASSRRGPGSINYGYTF
TGTGCCAGCAGCCGCCGGGGGCCCGGGTCCATTAACTATGGCTACACCTTC
>-|TRBV6-1|TRBD1|TRBJ1-2
CASTSHRGLSDGYTF
TGTGCCAGCACTTCCCACAGGGGACTATCTGATGGCTACACCTTC
>-|TRBV25-1|-|TRBJ1-6
CASSLQPYNSPLHF
TGTGCCAGCAGTCTACAGCCCTATAATTCACCCCTCCACTTT
>-|TRBV18|-|TRBJ2-6
CASSPLKGERSGSGANVLTF
TGTGCCAGCTCACCATTAAAAGGTGAGCGTTCCGGCTCTGGGGCCAACGTCCTGACTTTC
>-|TRBV30|-|TRBJ1-1
CAWSRRQGVTEAFF
TGTGCCTGGAGTAGGAGGCAGGGCGTCACTGAAGCTTTCTTT
>-|TRBV2|TRBD1|TRBJ1-2
CASSYRDRWDYGYTF
TGTGCCAGCAGTTACCGGGACAGGTGGGACTATGGCTACACCTTC
>-|TRBV7-9|-|TRBJ2-7
CASSFSGASSYEQYF
TGTGCCAGCAGCTTCTCAGGGGCGAGCTCCTACGAGCAGTACTTC
>-|TRBV2|-|TRBJ2-7
CATTKAGTSIQQYF
TGTGCCACGACGAAAGCCGGGACCTCAATCCAGCAGTACTTC
>-|TRBV27|TRBD1|TRBJ2-3
CASGKQGSDADTQYF
TGTGCCAGCGGAAAACAGGGGTCGGACGCAGATACGCAGTATTTT
>-|TRBV19|-|TRBJ2-7
CASSVATRGEVPYEQYF
TGTGCCAGTAGTGTCGCTACCCGAGGGGAAGTCCCCTACGAGCAGTACTTC
>-|TRBV30|-|TRBJ2-2
CAWSGRTNTGELFF
TGTGCCTGGTCCGGACGAACGAACACCGGGGAGCTGTTTTTT